This TCR beta chain was recovered during a study of blood T cell repertoires in COVID-19. Sequencing used immunoSEQ multiplex PCR; TCRdb keeps in-frame clones, though not all of them. The sample carries some 180,000 clones, around 85% recorded once. Germline V gives CDR1 MDHEN, CDR2 SYDVKM. The V end lost 1 base, the J end lost 1 base, and 10 bases lay between the germline ends. The CDR3 length is 15 residues. Participants had their cohort set by participant-reported clinical history. This clonotype originated in a man in his forties who had recovered from COVID-19. The chain links TRBV28 to TRBJ1-1; the D gene is possibly TRBD1 (6 bases). The material sequenced was PBMCs or T cells enriched from blood (not recorded which). The CDR3 DNA reads TGTGCCAGCAGTTTATTGGGGGCGGGGAACACTGAAGCTTTCTTT. It is translated as CASSLLGAGNTEAFF.